This T cell receptor beta chain stems from a study of post-analysis software for immune sequencing data (dated by TCRdb to about 2015). With regard to the full study: The recorded disease courses included relapsing-remitting, secondary progressive and progressive-relapsing multiple sclerosis, and some patients had no subtype annotation. Patient repertoires were compared against 10 to 12 previously published healthy control repertoires from donors aged roughly 6 to 28 years. A subset of samples was prepared in parallel using single-end sample barcoding, then pooled and co-amplified after Illumina adapter ligation. General findings and caveats noted by the study authors: Strong co-clustering of samples prepared in the same batch was shown by direct clustering with F measure, prompting a batch-effect correction. Significantly higher frequencies in patients than in controls were found for a handful of TRBV segments, including TRBV5-6, TRBV5-1 and TRBV20-1. The multiple sclerosis patient group was slightly younger than the control group. Significantly lower normalized Chao1 diversity was found in multiple sclerosis patients than in controls, suggesting substantial peripheral T-cell clonal expansion.

The method behind the library was PCR. This sample was sequenced with an Illumina HiSeq 2500. To reduce PCR and sequencing biases, unique molecular identifiers were built into the TCR beta cDNA libraries. Every 1 to 10 million input T cells yielded roughly 500,000 cDNA molecules, meaning each molecule approximated one T cell. Patient libraries were prepared and sequenced with the same protocol used for the earlier healthy control dataset. Samples belonging to the same batch were prepared together, multiplexed and sequenced on a shared HiSeq lane. In the authors' own workflow: MIGEC handled the raw barcoded reads, throwing out single-read molecular identifier groups before consensus assembly and CDR3 extraction. VDJtools was used for post-analysis of the clonotype tables, with diversity normalized by down-sampling every dataset to the smallest sample size. Repertoire overlap clustering matched CDR3 amino acid but not nucleotide sequences to correct batch-related cross-sample contamination. Through fastp at Q25 and MiXCR, TCRdb rebuilt clones from the public reads, retaining in-frame beta chains. Merged by CDR3 protein, the rows form single entries marked with the most common genes and DNA. TCRdb assigned the V and J calls; the authors' analysis was not used. This sample lists roughly 730,000 distinct CDR3 sequences; around 27% were detected once. Clones ranked in the top ten supply roughly 0.53% of the sample.

As encoded in the germline V gene, CDR1 is KGHDR while CDR2 is SFDVKD. The CDR3 contains 16 residues, cysteine and phenylalanine counted. CDR3 DNA only is kept here, 48 bases in frame from base 1. To demonstrate the VDJtools post-analysis software, the study profiled TCR beta repertoires from the peripheral blood of around 13 young patients with multiple sclerosis. The patients with multiple sclerosis were children and adolescents between about 6 and 17 years of age. To note about this clonotype: No antigen is known for it. The junction and the germline gene differ at one end; a read error may be behind it.

This clonotype was sampled from a girl aged 5-17 years with multiple sclerosis. The chain uses TRBV24-1 and TRBJ2-1; TRBD2 fits 8 bases in the junction. Sequences were obtained from blood. In nucleotides, the sequence is TGTGCCACCAGTGATTTAAAGGCGGGAGGCTACGATGAGCAGTTCTTC. The resulting protein is CATSDLKAGGYDEQFF.